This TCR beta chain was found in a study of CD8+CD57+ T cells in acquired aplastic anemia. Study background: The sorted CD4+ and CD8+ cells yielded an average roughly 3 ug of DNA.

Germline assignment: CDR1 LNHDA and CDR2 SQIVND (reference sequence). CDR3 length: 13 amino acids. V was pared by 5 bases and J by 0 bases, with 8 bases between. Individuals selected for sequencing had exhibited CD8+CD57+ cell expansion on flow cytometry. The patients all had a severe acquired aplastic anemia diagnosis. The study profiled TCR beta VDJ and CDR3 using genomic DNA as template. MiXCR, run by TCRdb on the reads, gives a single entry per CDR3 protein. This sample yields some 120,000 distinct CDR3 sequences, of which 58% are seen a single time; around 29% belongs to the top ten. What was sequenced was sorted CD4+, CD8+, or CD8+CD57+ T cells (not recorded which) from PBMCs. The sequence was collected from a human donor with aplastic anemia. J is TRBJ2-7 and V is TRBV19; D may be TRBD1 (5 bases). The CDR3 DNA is TGTGCCAGTAGTCCACAGGTCTCCTACGAGCAGTACTTC. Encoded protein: CASSPQVSYEQYF.